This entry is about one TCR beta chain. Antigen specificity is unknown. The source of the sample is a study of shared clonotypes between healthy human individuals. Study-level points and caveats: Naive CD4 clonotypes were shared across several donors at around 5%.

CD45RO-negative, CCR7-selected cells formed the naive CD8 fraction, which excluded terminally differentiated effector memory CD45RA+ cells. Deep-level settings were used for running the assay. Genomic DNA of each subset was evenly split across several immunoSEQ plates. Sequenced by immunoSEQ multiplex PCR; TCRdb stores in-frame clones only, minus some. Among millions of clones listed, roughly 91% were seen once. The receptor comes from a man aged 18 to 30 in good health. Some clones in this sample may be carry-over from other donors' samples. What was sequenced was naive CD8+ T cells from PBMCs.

In nucleotides, the CDR3 is TGTGCTAGTGACTATAGCGGGAGGACAGATACGCAGTATTTT. This sequence encodes CASDYSGRTDTQYF. This sequence joins TRBV12-5 and TRBJ2-3, with 10 bases matching TRBD2. Germline V CDR1 and CDR2: LGHNT, FRNRAP. This CDR3 contains 14 residues. Trimming at V came to 7 bases and at J to 3 bases, leaving 4 bases not matched to a gene.